These 10 T cell receptor beta chains originate from one sample sequenced in a study of T-cell reconstitution after alpha-beta-depleted transplantation in children. A TCRbeta library incorporating unique molecular identifiers was prepared. From the PCR reads, TCRdb called clonotypes with MiXCR, one entry per CDR3 protein. The sample contains about 130,000 distinct CDR3 sequences, about 9.5% of which appear only once. Sequencing used PBMCs, mostly from graft donor cells, obtained 180 days after TCRalphabeta/CD19-depleted stem cell transplant. The origin of the receptors is a girl under three years old who had a stem cell transplant for combined immunodeficiency, so the T cells may come from the graft donor.

In this sample, this clonotype turned up a few times. This chain links TRBV29-1 with TRBJ2-1, with unresolved D. The CDR3 has 12 amino acids. V was trimmed by 3 bases and J by 4 bases, leaving 7 bases between them. Germline V gene sequence: CDR1 SQVTM, CDR2 ANQGSEA. The CDR3 here is CSVDSAYNEQFF. DNA for the CDR3: TGCAGCGTTGATTCTGCTTACAATGAGCAGTTCTTC.

This clonotype has more than one count but fewer than ten. V is TRBV7-3 and J is TRBJ2-3, with 9 bases aligning to TRBD2. After removal of 6 bases from V and 3 bases from J, the junction contained 4 bases not matched to a gene. The germline gives CDR1 SGHTA, CDR2 FQGTGA. CDR3 length equals 14 residues. Written as DNA, the CDR3 is TGTGCCAGCAGTTTAGCGGGAGTGACAGATACGCAGTATTTT. Residues: CASSLAGVTDTQYF. The variable domain in full, completed from reference TRBV7-3 and TRBJ2-3, reads GAGVSQTPSNKVTEKGKYVELRCDPISGHTALYWYRQSLGQGPEFLIYFQGTGAADDSGLPNDRFFAVRPEGSVSTLKIQRTERGDSAVYLCASSLAGVTDTQYFGPGTRLTVL.

This clonotype turned up a few times. DNA of the CDR3: TGTGCCAGCAGCGCGCACCGGGACAGGGGAAAAAAACTGTTTTTT. It translates to CASSAHRDRGKKLFF. The chain employs TRBV7-8 and TRBJ1-4; 10 nucleotides agree with TRBD1. Germline V gene data show CDR1 as SGHVS and CDR2 as FQNEAQ. Unmatched junction bases numbered 9, after V lost 5 bases and J lost 9 bases. The CDR3 has 15 amino acids.

V gene TRBV20-1 combines with J gene TRBJ2-7; 8 bases fit TRBD2. Germline-derived CDR1 and CDR2 are DFQATT and SNEGSKA (reference sequence). The CDR3 consists of 13 residues. The chain's CDR3 is CSERYRGGDEQYF. The CDR3 region has the DNA TGCAGCGAACGTTACCGGGGGGGAGACGAGCAGTACTTC.

This clonotype was seen a handful of times. The CDR3 protein is CASSLSGDEQFF. The CDR3 DNA reads TGTGCCAGCAGTCTATCGGGGGATGAGCAGTTCTTC. The V gene is TRBV12-3 or TRBV12-4, the J gene TRBJ2-1, with D possibly being TRBD2 (6 bases). The CDR3 runs 12 residues. Between the trimmed V and J ends, which lost 5 bases and 8 bases, there was a span of 10 bases.

This chain uses TRBV20-1 with TRBJ2-7; the match to TRBD1 covers 8 bases. Trimming took 3 bases from V and 1 from J; bases not matched to a gene: 2. CDR3 length equals 13 residues. Germline assignment: CDR1 DFQATT and CDR2 SNEGSKA (reference sequence). Here the CDR3 reads CSARTGESYEQYF. CDR3 sequence (DNA): TGCAGTGCTAGGACAGGGGAATCCTACGAGCAGTACTTC.

The gene calls are TRBV15 and TRBJ2-7; 9 nucleotides align to TRBD2. J gave up 2 bases and V 0 bases, and 2 bases lay outside the gene matches. This CDR3 region has 15 residues. CDR1 is LNHNV and CDR2 is YYDKDF in the germline V gene (reference sequence). CDR3 sequence: CATSRDRLAAYEQYF. The CDR3 bases are TGTGCCACCAGCAGAGATAGACTAGCGGCCTACGAGCAGTACTTC.

This clonotype appeared a few times. The V and J genes are TRBV5-1 and TRBJ2-3; D is unresolved. Trimming removed 2 bases from V and 8 bases from J, with 12 bases in between. Looked up from germline, CDR1 is SGHRS and CDR2 is YFSETQ. The CDR3 is 13 amino acids. Written as DNA, the CDR3 is TGCGCCAGCAGCTTCCCTTCCTGGAGTACGCAGTATTTT. Encoded protein: CASSFPSWSTQYF.

This clonotype occurred many times. The gene calls are TRBV7-2 and TRBJ2-3, with TRBD2 matching over 12 bases. The ends lost 6 bases at V and 3 bases at J; junction bases unmatched: 4. The CDR3 sequence is 15 residues long. CDR1 and CDR2 from the germline V gene are SGHTA and FQGNSA. The CDR3 bases are TGTGCCAGCAGTTCAGGACTAGCGGGAACAGATACGCAGTATTTT. The encoded protein is CASSSGLAGTDTQYF.

At least ten counts were recorded for this clonotype. The V gene is TRBV5-5, the J gene TRBJ2-3; D may be TRBD1 (5 bases). V shed 4 bases and J shed 2 bases, with 11 bases lying between them. CDR3 size: 14 residues. From germline, CDR1 is SGHKS and CDR2 YYEKEE (reference sequence). The CDR3 nucleotides read TGTGCCAGCAGCCGACAGACCCTCACAGATACGCAGTATTTT. Its protein product is CASSRQTLTDTQYF.